This TCR beta chain derives from a study of blood T cell repertoires in COVID-19. Study details: COVID-19 samples from acute and convalescent phases originated in the United States, Italy and Spain. Sample material is recorded as cDNA or gDNA derived from T cells, B-cell-depleted T cells, or PBMCs.

Authors' processing steps: By means of reference gene primer amplification, nucleated cell counts were estimated. Sequencing used immunoSEQ multiplex PCR; TCRdb keeps in-frame clones, though not all of them. Clonal size and the V and J genes are those of that table, whereas D and trimming came from the DNA. The table includes under 250,000 clones, roughly 85% detected once. CDR1 SNHLY and CDR2 FYNNEI come from the germline V gene. This CDR3 has 13 amino acids. With V trimmed by 6 bases and J by 6 bases, 7 bases remained unmatched. The receptor comes from a man aged 45-65 years who had recovered from COVID-19. V is TRBV2 and J is TRBJ2-7, with 8 bases fitting TRBD1. Material for sequencing was peripheral blood. CDR3 sequence (DNA): TGTGCCAGCAGCGGGACAGGCGTATCCGAGCAGTACTTC. Residues: CASSGTGVSEQYF.